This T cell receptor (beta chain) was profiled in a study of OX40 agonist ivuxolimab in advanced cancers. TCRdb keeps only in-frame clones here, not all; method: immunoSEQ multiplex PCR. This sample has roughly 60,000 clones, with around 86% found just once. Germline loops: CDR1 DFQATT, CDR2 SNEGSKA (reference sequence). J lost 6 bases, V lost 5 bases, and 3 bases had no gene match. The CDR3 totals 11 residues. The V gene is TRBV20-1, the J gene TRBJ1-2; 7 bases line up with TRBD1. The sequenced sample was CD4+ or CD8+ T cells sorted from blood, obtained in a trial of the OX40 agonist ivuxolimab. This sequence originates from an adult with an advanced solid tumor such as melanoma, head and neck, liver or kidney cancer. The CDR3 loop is CSALQGNGYTF. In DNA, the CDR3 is TGCAGTGCTTTACAGGGGAATGGCTACACCTTC.